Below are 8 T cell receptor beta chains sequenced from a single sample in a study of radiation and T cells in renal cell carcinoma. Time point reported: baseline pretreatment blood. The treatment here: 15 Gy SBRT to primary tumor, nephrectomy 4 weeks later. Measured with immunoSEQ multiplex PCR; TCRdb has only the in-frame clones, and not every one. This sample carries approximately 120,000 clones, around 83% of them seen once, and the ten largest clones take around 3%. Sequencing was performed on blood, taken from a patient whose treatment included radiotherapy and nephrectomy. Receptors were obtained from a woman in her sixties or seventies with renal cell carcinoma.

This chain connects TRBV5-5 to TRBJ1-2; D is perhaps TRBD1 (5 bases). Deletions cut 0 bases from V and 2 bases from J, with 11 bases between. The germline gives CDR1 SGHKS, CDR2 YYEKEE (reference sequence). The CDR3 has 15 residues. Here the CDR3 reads CASSLAIRDNYGYTF. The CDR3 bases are TGTGCCAGCAGCTTGGCCATCCGGGACAACTATGGCTACACCTTC.

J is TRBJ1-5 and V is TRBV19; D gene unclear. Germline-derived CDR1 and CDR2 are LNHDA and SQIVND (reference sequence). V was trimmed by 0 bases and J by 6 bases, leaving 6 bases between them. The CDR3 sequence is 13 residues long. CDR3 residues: CASSIDPAQPQHF. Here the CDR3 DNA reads TGTGCCAGTAGTATAGACCCAGCTCAGCCCCAGCATTTT.

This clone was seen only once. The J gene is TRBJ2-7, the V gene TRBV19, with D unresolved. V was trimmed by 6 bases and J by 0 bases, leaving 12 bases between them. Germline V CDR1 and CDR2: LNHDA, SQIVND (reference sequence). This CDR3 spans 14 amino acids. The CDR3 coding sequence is TGTGCCAGTAGGTCCCTCGAGGACTCCTACGAGCAGTACTTC. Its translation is CASRSLEDSYEQYF. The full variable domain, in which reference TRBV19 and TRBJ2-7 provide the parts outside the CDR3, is DGGITQSPKYLFRKEGQNVTLSCEQNLNHDAMYWYRQDPGQGLRLIYYSQIVNDFQKGDIAEGYSVSREKKESFPLTVTSAQKNPTAFYLCASRSLEDSYEQYFGPGTRLTVT.

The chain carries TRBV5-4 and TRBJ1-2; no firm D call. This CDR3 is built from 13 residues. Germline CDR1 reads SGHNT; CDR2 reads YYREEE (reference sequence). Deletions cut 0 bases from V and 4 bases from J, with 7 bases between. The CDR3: CASSLDRSYGYTF. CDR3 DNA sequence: TGTGCCAGCAGCTTGGACAGATCCTATGGCTACACCTTC.

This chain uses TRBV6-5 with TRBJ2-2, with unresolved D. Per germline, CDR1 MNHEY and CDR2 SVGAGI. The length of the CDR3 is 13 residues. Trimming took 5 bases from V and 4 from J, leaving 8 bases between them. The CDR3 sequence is CASSESFTGELFF. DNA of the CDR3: TGTGCCAGCAGTGAATCCTTCACCGGGGAGCTGTTTTTT.

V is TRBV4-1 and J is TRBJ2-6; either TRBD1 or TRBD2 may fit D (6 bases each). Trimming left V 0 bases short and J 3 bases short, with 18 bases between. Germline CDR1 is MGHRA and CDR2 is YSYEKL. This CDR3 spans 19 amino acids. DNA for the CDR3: TGCGCCAGCAGCCAAGAGGGAAAGGGGGGTGTAATTGGGGCCAACGTCCTGACTTTC. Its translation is CASSQEGKGGVIGANVLTF.

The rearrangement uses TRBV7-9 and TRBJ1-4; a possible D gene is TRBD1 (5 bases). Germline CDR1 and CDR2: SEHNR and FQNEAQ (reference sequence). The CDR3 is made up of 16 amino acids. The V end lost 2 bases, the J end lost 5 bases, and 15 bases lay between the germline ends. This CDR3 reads CASSLQSQGLNEKLFF. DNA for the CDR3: TGTGCCAGCAGCTTACAAAGTCAGGGTTTAAATGAAAAACTGTTTTTT.

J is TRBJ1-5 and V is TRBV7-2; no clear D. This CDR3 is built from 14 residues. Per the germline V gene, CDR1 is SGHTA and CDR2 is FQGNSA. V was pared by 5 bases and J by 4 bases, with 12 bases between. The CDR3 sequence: CASSPEAGNQPQHF. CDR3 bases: TGTGCCAGCAGCCCTGAGGCTGGAAATCAGCCCCAGCATTTT.